This section outlines one TCR beta chain sequence together with its context. The authors ran a second PCR of roughly 6 to 12 cycles using a sample-barcoded 5' primer and a J-beta primer mix. MiXCR, applied by TCRdb to the 5' RACE reads, yields one record per CDR3 protein. The sample has 550,000 to 750,000 distinct CDR3 sequences; roughly 20% are singletons. This record comes from a study of blood T cells in healthy people across ages. Isolation of PBMCs gave at least 6.5 million cells per sample. Extractions gave at least 5.5 micrograms of total RNA per sample. The CDR3 consists of 15 residues. Trimming cost V 6 bases and J 2 bases; bases outside gene matches: 5.

Sequencing input: blood. This chain uses TRBV12-3 or TRBV12-4 with TRBJ2-3; 10 nucleotides line up with TRBD2. This receptor was identified in a man aged 70 or older in good health. CDR3 protein: CASRQGLAVTDTQYF. The DNA for the CDR3 is TGTGCCAGCAGACAAGGACTAGCGGTCACAGATACGCAGTATTTT.